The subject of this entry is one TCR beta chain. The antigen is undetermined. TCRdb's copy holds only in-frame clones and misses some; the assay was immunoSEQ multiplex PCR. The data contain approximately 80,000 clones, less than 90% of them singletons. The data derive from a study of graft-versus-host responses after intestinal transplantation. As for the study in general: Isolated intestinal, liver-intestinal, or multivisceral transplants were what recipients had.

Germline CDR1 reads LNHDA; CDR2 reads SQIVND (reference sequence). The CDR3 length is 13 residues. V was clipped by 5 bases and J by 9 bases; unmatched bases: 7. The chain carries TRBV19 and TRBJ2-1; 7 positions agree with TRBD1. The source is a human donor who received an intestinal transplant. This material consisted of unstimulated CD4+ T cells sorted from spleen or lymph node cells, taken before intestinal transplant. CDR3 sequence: CASSPNTGVEQFF. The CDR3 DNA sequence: TGTGCCAGTAGTCCCAATACAGGGGTTGAGCAGTTCTTC.